This entry lists 21 T cell receptor beta chains sequenced from one sample in a study of CD8+ T cells in alopecia areata. Sequencing relied on a cDNA template that was reverse transcribed from extracted RNA. Produced via immunoSEQ multiplex PCR; TCRdb's table is partial and in-frame only. The sample holds around 80,000 clones, approximately 50% seen once. The specimen sequenced was NKG2D-high CD8+ T cells sorted from blood. These receptors originate from a human donor with alopecia areata.

DNA of the CDR3: TGCAGTGCTAGAGATATGCAGGAGCAGTACTTC. Protein: CSARDMQEQYF. This chain links TRBV20-1 with TRBJ2-7; D is uncertain. V lost 0 bases to trimming and J lost 7 bases, with 7 bases between them. Germline assignment: CDR1 DFQATT and CDR2 SNEGSKA (reference sequence). This CDR3 is built from 11 residues.

The chain combines TRBV18 with TRBJ2-1, with no clear D. This CDR3 comprises 12 residues. Germline CDR1 reads KGHSH; CDR2 reads LQKENI. V lost 0 bases and J 8 bases, leaving 5 bases between the germline ends. The CDR3 loop is CASSPPSDEQFF. CDR3 DNA sequence: TGTGCCAGCTCACCACCTTCGGATGAGCAGTTCTTC. Drawing the rest from reference TRBV18 and TRBJ2-1, the complete variable domain is NAGVMQNPRHLVRRRGQEARLRCSPMKGHSHVYWYRQLPEEGLKFMVYLQKENIIDESGMPKERFSAEFPKEGPSILRIQQVVRGDSAAYFCASSPPSDEQFFGPGTRLTVL.

V and J are TRBV29-1 and TRBJ2-7; D unresolved. Germline V gives CDR1 SQVTM, CDR2 ANQGSEA. The CDR3 runs to 12 residues. Trimming cost V 6 bases and J 3 bases, with 12 bases left between them. The CDR3 sequence is CSVSDPNYEQYF. CDR3 nucleotide sequence: TGCAGCGTCTCGGACCCCAACTACGAGCAGTACTTC.

This clone has a handful of counts. This rearrangement joins TRBV29-1 to TRBJ2-7, with no clear D. Germline CDR1 is SQVTM and CDR2 is ANQGSEA. V dropped 4 bases and J dropped 0 bases, with 7 bases sitting between them. This CDR3 has 12 residues. The CDR3 region has the DNA TGCAGCGTTGCCGGTAGCTCCTACGAGCAGTACTTC. This codes for CSVAGSSYEQYF.

This clone was found once. V is TRBV29-1 and J is TRBJ2-7, with 8 bases fitting TRBD2. V shed 0 bases and J 2 bases; nucleotides not matched to a gene: 6. The V gene's germline CDR1 is SQVTM and CDR2 ANQGSEA. The CDR3 loop spans 15 amino acids. CDR3 DNA: TGCAGCGTTGAAGAGAAGACTAGCGAGACCTACGAGCAGTACTTC. It encodes CSVEEKTSETYEQYF.

This chain links TRBV5-6 with TRBJ2-7; 10 positions agree with TRBD1. The V and J ends lost 3 bases and 7 bases, in that order; junction bases with no gene match: 10. Per the germline V gene, CDR1 is SGHDT and CDR2 is YYEEEE. This CDR3 has 15 residues. The CDR3 DNA sequence: TGTGCCAGCAGCTCATCTCGGGGACAGGGGAAGGAGCAGTACTTC. This sequence encodes CASSSSRGQGKEQYF.

This clone was seen a single time. CDR3 nucleotides: TGTGCCAGCAGTGGAGGGGGTCTAGACCCCACGTGGTTCTTC. Amino acids: CASSGGGLDPTWFF. The chain employs TRBV27 and TRBJ2-1; D possibly uses TRBD1 or TRBD2 (6 bases each). Germline V CDR1 and CDR2: MNHEY, SMNVEV (reference sequence). Trimming removed 5 bases at V and 15 bases at J, with 23 bases between. The CDR3 has 14 amino acids.

The chain recombines TRBV5-1 with TRBJ2-7; D might be TRBD1 (6 bases). The germline CDR1 and CDR2 sequences are SGHRS and YFSETQ. CDR3 size: 13 residues. V gave up 4 bases and J gave up 3 bases, with 11 bases separating them. DNA for the CDR3: TGCGCCAGCAGCCACAGGGAAAACTACGAGCAGTACTTC. This encodes CASSHRENYEQYF.

The V and J genes are TRBV2 and TRBJ1-1; TRBD1 aligns across 8 bases. Germline V gene lookup returns CDR1 SNHLY and CDR2 FYNNEI. V lost 6 bases to trimming and J lost 5 bases; unmatched junction nucleotides: 8. This CDR3 region has 14 residues. As DNA, the CDR3 is TGTGCCAGCAGCCACGGACAGGGAGAAACTGAAGCTTTCTTT. It codes for CASSHGQGETEAFF. Combining the CDR3 with reference TRBV2 and TRBJ1-1 gives the whole variable domain EPEVTQTPSHQVTQMGQEVILRCVPISNHLYFYWYRQILGQKVEFLVSFYNNEISEKSEIFDDQFSVERPDGSNFTLKIRSTKLEDSAMYFCASSHGQGETEAFFGQGTRLTVV.

As concerns this clone: Other DNA sequences within the sample encode an identical CDR3. The chain employs TRBV9 and TRBJ2-7; no clear D. Deletions cut 0 bases from V and 3 bases from J, with 1 base between. There are 11 residues in the CDR3. CDR1 SGDLS and CDR2 YYNGEE come from the germline V gene. For the CDR3, the DNA is TGTGCCAGCAGCGTAGGCTACGAGCAGTACTTC. Translation gives CASSVGYEQYF.

In DNA form, the CDR3 reads TGTGCCAGCAGTGAAGAGGGGAAGGGGCGGGAGACCCAGTACTTC. Translating gives CASSEEGKGRETQYF. The V call is TRBV2, the J call TRBJ2-5; a possible D gene is TRBD1 (5 bases). V dropped 1 base and J dropped 5 bases, with 14 bases sitting between them. Per the germline V gene, CDR1 is SNHLY and CDR2 is FYNNEI. There are 15 residues in the CDR3.

V usage is TRBV28 and J usage is TRBJ1-1; unclear D gene. V was shortened by 8 bases and J by 0 bases, with 7 bases between the two germline ends. Germline-derived CDR1 and CDR2 are MDHEN and SYDVKM. The CDR3 covers 12 residues. The CDR3 region has the DNA TGTGCCAGCCAAGTAATGAACACTGAAGCTTTCTTT. It yields the protein CASQVMNTEAFF. Full variable domain (outside the CDR3, taken from reference TRBV28 and TRBJ1-1): DVKVTQSSRYLVKRTGEKVFLECVQDMDHENMFWYRQDPGLGLRLIYFSYDVKMKEKGDIPEGYSVSREKKERFSLILESASTNQTSMYLCASQVMNTEAFFGQGTRLTVV.

This chain connects TRBV9 to TRBJ1-5; 8 positions match TRBD1. The V gene's germline CDR1 is SGDLS and CDR2 YYNGEE. CDR3 size: 14 residues. The V gene end was trimmed by 5 bases and the J gene end by 6 bases; junction bases not matched to a gene: 7. CDR3 nucleotides: TGTGCCAGCAGTGAAGGACAGGGCGGTCAGCCCCAGCATTTT. It is translated as CASSEGQGGQPQHF.

This clone was counted once. The chain employs TRBV4-1 and TRBJ2-1, with 10 bases aligning to TRBD2. The V segment lost 3 bases and the J segment 3 bases; nucleotides outside the gene matches: 5. The CDR3 covers 16 residues. CDR1 is MGHRA and CDR2 is YSYEKL in the germline V gene. Written as DNA, the CDR3 is TGCGCCAGCAGCCACCTAGGGACTAGCGACTACAATGAGCAGTTCTTC. Its translation: CASSHLGTSDYNEQFF.

The chain uses TRBV27 and TRBJ1-6, with D hard to call. Trimming stripped 4 bases from V and 7 bases from J, with 5 bases between. The CDR3 loop spans 12 amino acids. The germline V gene encodes CDR1 MNHEY and CDR2 SMNVEV (reference sequence). The CDR3 reads CASSSRNSPLHF. The CDR3 DNA sequence: TGTGCCAGCAGTTCCAGGAATTCACCCCTCCACTTT.

This clone has more than one count but fewer than ten. The chain has TRBV29-1 and TRBJ2-1; D is uncertain. This CDR3 contains 12 residues. CDR1 is SQVTM and CDR2 is ANQGSEA in the germline V gene. V was trimmed by 6 bases and J by 4 bases, leaving 10 bases between them. The CDR3 protein is CSVPVPYNEQFF. CDR3 nucleotides: TGCAGCGTCCCCGTACCTTACAATGAGCAGTTCTTC.

The J gene is TRBJ1-4, the V gene TRBV30; D gene ambiguous. The CDR3 has 14 amino acids. The V gene lost 0 bases and the J gene lost 8 bases, with 13 bases spanning the gap. Germline CDR1 and CDR2: GTSNPN and SVGIG (reference sequence). The CDR3 region has the DNA TGTGCCTGGAGTGTACTCATCCCGTCAGAAAAACTGTTTTTT. Translation gives CAWSVLIPSEKLFF.

Only a few counts were recorded for this clone. The chain joins TRBV25-1 to TRBJ2-7, with 9 bases fitting TRBD1. The V segment lost 6 bases and the J segment 5 bases; nucleotides outside the gene matches: 2. CDR1 and CDR2 (germline): MGHDK, SYGVNS. CDR3 length: 12 residues. The CDR3 sequence: CASRRTGDEQYF. DNA of the CDR3: TGTGCCAGCAGGCGGACAGGGGACGAGCAGTACTTC.

This clone was seen a few times. V is TRBV29-1 and J is TRBJ1-1; no clear D gene. V dropped 4 bases and J dropped 7 bases, with 7 bases sitting between them. The CDR3 extends over 10 amino acids. The germline gives CDR1 SQVTM, CDR2 ANQGSEA. In DNA, the CDR3 is TGCAGCGTTGTATCCCATGAAGCTTTCTTT. It is translated as CSVVSHEAFF.

The chain joins TRBV5-6 to TRBJ1-5; 10 bases align to TRBD1. CDR3 length: 16 amino acids. Trimming took 4 bases from V and 4 from J; bases not matched to a gene: 8. Germline CDR1 SGHDT, CDR2 YYEEEE. CDR3 in amino acids: CASSLRDRGGNQPQHF. As DNA, the CDR3 is TGTGCCAGCAGCCTACGGGACAGGGGTGGAAATCAGCCCCAGCATTTT.

The chain couples TRBV30 to TRBJ2-5, with D unclear. From germline, CDR1 is GTSNPN and CDR2 SVGIG (reference sequence). The V and J ends lost 8 bases and 2 bases respectively, with 12 bases between them. The CDR3 runs 12 residues. The CDR3 is CARTENQETQYF. The CDR3 DNA reads as TGTGCCAGAACAGAAAATCAAGAGACCCAGTACTTC.